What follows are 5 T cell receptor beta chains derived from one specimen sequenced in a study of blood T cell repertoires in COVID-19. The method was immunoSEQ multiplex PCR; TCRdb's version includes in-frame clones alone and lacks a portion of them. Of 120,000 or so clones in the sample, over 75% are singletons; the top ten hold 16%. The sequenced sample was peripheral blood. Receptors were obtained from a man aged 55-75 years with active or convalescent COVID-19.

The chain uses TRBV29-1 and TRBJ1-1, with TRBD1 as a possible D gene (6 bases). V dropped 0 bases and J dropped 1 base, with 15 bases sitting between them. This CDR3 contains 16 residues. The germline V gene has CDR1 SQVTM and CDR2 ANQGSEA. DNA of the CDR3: TGCAGCGTTGAAGATTTGCTCACAGGGAGGAACACTGAAGCTTTCTTT. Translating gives CSVEDLLTGRNTEAFF.

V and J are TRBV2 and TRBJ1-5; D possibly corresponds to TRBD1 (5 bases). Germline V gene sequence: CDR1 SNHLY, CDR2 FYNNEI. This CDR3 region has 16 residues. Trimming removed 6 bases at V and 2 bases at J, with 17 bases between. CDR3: CASSPGGDWGNQPQHF. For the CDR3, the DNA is TGTGCCAGCAGCCCGGGGGGGGATTGGGGCAATCAGCCCCAGCATTTT.

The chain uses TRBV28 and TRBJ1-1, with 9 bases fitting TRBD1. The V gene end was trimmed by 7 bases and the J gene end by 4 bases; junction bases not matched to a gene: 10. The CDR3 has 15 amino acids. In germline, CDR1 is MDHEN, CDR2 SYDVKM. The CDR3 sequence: CASIPQGTGTTEAFF. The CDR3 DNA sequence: TGTGCCAGCATACCACAAGGGACAGGGACCACTGAAGCTTTCTTT. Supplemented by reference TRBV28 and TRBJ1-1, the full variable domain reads DVKVTQSSRYLVKRTGEKVFLECVQDMDHENMFWYRQDPGLGLRLIYFSYDVKMKEKGDIPEGYSVSREKKERFSLILESASTNQTSMYLCASIPQGTGTTEAFFGQGTRLTVV.

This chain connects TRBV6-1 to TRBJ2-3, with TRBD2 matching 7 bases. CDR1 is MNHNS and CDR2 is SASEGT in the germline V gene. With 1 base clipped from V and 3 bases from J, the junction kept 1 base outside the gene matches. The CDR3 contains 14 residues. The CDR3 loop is CASSEGGRTDTQYF. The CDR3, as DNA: TGTGCCAGCAGTGAAGGCGGGAGAACAGATACGCAGTATTTT.

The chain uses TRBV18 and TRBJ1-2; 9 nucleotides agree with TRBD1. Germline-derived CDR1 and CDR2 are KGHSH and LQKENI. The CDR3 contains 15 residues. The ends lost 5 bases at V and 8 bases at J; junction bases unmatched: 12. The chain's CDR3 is CASSRPGTGPSGYTF. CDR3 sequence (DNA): TGTGCCAGCTCAAGACCCGGGACAGGGCCCTCCGGCTACACCTTC.